The T cell receptor (beta chain) described here comes from a study of patients and donors after allogeneic stem cell transplantation. TCRdb called the RT-PCR reads again in MiXCR, with one record for every CDR3 protein. The data contain under 200,000 distinct CDR3 sequences, about 24% of them singletons. Trimming removed 6 bases at V and 1 base at J, with 12 bases between. CDR1 is SQVTM and CDR2 is ANQGSEA in the germline V gene. The CDR3 is made up of 14 amino acids. This rearrangement joins TRBV29-1 to TRBJ2-2, with D uncertain. The clonotype comes from a human donor who was either an allogeneic HSCT recipient or a stem cell or donor lymphocyte infusion donor (not recorded which). It is not recorded whose cells these are; they may come from a transplant donor. The specimen sequenced was blood, either unsorted or a sorted T cell fraction (not recorded which). The CDR3 region has the DNA TGCAGCGTCCGACAAGTTGTGAACACCGGGGAGCTGTTTTTT. It encodes CSVRQVVNTGELFF.